The rows below give T cell receptor beta chains drawn from one sample of a study of T cell repertoires in ileal Crohn's disease. Sequencing used immunoSEQ multiplex PCR; TCRdb keeps in-frame clones, though not all of them. The data contain 15,000 or so clones, 65% to 85% of them singletons. What was sequenced was ileal tissue. These receptors were obtained from an adult with Crohn's disease. CDR3s leave out the opening cysteine and the closing phenylalanine or tryptophan. Fields, in order: V gene, D gene, J gene, CDR3 protein. The D gene is left open where the match is weak.

v_gene: TRBV30
d_gene: TRBD1
j_gene: TRBJ1-6
CDR3aa: AWSSGTGGSPLH

v_gene: TRBV13
d_gene: .
j_gene: TRBJ1-6
CDR3aa: ASSRRDVGDLRRNSPLH

v_gene: TRBV6-1
d_gene: .
j_gene: TRBJ1-1
CDR3aa: ASSEGLLWNTEAF

v_gene: TRBV18
d_gene: .
j_gene: TRBJ2-5
CDR3aa: ASSPSRETQY

v_gene: TRBV12-5
d_gene: .
j_gene: TRBJ1-4
CDR3aa: ASGLVANEKLF

v_gene: TRBV6-1
d_gene: TRBD1
j_gene: TRBJ2-1
CDR3aa: ASRTGTGGNEQF

v_gene: TRBV5-1
d_gene: TRBD1
j_gene: TRBJ1-4
CDR3aa: ASSLGTALYNEKLF

v_gene: TRBV11-2
d_gene: TRBD2
j_gene: TRBJ2-1
CDR3aa: ASSPGGVWYNEQF

v_gene: TRBV5-1
d_gene: .
j_gene: TRBJ1-3
CDR3aa: ASSPGGSGNTIY

v_gene: TRBV9
d_gene: TRBD2
j_gene: TRBJ2-1
CDR3aa: ASSVGTSVGNEQF

v_gene: TRBV5-1
d_gene: TRBD2
j_gene: TRBJ2-5
CDR3aa: ASSAGLAAETQY

v_gene: TRBV7-2
d_gene: .
j_gene: TRBJ1-2
CDR3aa: ASSTGTEGGYT

v_gene: TRBV6-6
d_gene: .
j_gene: TRBJ2-3
CDR3aa: ASSYGQGSDTQY

v_gene: TRBV21-1
d_gene: .
j_gene: TRBJ1-2
CDR3aa: ASSKGFGSYGYT